These T cell receptor beta chains were read from a single sample in a study of T cell responses to AZD1222 COVID-19 vaccine. The repertoire was sequenced with immunoSEQ multiplex PCR; TCRdb's copy has only in-frame clones and lacks some. The table records roughly 140,000 clones, about 92% of them present only once. Material: peripheral blood, obtained after recovery from COVID-19. The source of these receptors is an adult who had recovered from COVID-19. The CDR3 runs from the conserved cysteine through the conserved F or W. Fields, in order: V gene, J gene, clone size, D gene, CDR3 protein, CDR3 DNA. The D gene is left open where the match is weak. Clone size is shown for a subset of rows, as once, few, many or a class of expanded clone.

V: TRBV7-9; J: TRBJ2-7; size: NA; D: TRBD2; CDR3: CASSAGLADPYEQYF; DNA: TGTGCCAGCAGCGCGGGACTAGCGGATCCCTACGAGCAGTACTTC
V: TRBV2; J: TRBJ1-1; size: few; D: TRBD1; CDR3: CASPRDRGDSEAFF; DNA: TGTGCCAGCCCGCGGGACAGGGGGGACTCTGAAGCTTTCTTT
V: TRBV29-1; J: TRBJ2-7; size: few; D: TRBD2; CDR3: CSVAKAGIGYEQYF; DNA: TGCAGCGTCGCCAAAGCGGGAATCGGCTACGAGCAGTACTTC
V: TRBV6-5; J: TRBJ1-1; size: NA; D: NA; CDR3: CASRRHVSMNTEAFF; DNA: TGTGCCAGCAGGAGACATGTGTCGATGAACACTGAAGCTTTCTTT
V: TRBV3-1/TRBV3-2; J: TRBJ2-7; size: once; D: TRBD2; CDR3: CASSQDPSGLAGEQYF; DNA: TGTGCCAGCAGCCAAGATCCGTCCGGACTAGCCGGCGAGCAGTACTTC
V: TRBV28; J: TRBJ2-7; size: NA; D: TRBD2; CDR3: CASSPPGRTYEQYF; DNA: TGTGCCAGCAGTCCCCCCGGGAGGACCTACGAGCAGTACTTC
V: TRBV7-9; J: TRBJ1-5; size: NA; D: NA; CDR3: CASSSDGGNQPQHF; DNA: TGTGCCAGCAGCTCAGACGGTGGCAATCAGCCCCAGCATTTT
V: TRBV19; J: TRBJ2-2; size: NA; D: TRBD1; CDR3: CATPRDRQNTGELFF; DNA: TGTGCCACCCCGAGGGACAGGCAGAACACCGGGGAGCTGTTTTTT
V: TRBV5-1; J: TRBJ2-1; size: NA; D: NA; CDR3: CASSLGQSYNEQFF; DNA: TGCGCCAGCAGCTTGGGTCAGTCTTACAATGAGCAGTTCTTC
V: TRBV28; J: TRBJ2-5; size: NA; D: TRBD2; CDR3: CASSSLGAGEETQYF; DNA: TGTGCCAGCAGTTCCCTTGGGGCGGGAGAAGAGACCCAGTACTTC
V: TRBV18; J: TRBJ2-7; size: NA; D: TRBD2; CDR3: CASSLAGLAGVGSYEQYF; DNA: TGTGCCAGCTCACTAGCAGGACTAGCGGGAGTGGGATCCTACGAGCAGTACTTC
V: TRBV11-2; J: TRBJ1-2; size: NA; D: NA; CDR3: CASSLGPAYGYTF; DNA: TGTGCCAGCAGCTTAGGGCCAGCGTATGGCTACACCTTC
V: TRBV2; J: TRBJ2-2; size: NA; D: TRBD1; CDR3: CASNERQGRLGELFF; DNA: TGTGCCAGCAATGAAAGACAGGGTCGCTTAGGGGAGCTGTTTTTT
V: TRBV7-9; J: TRBJ2-3; size: NA; D: NA; CDR3: CASSPGVASTDTQYF; DNA: TGTGCCAGCAGCCCCGGGGTAGCGAGCACAGATACGCAGTATTTT
V: TRBV7-9; J: TRBJ1-1; size: NA; D: NA; CDR3: CASSSNRDGEAFF; DNA: TGTGCCAGCAGCTCAAACAGGGACGGTGAAGCTTTCTTT
V: TRBV7-8; J: TRBJ2-1; size: NA; D: TRBD1; CDR3: CASSLGLRQGSRNEQFF; DNA: TGTGCCAGCAGCTTAGGGCTGAGACAGGGGAGTAGAAATGAGCAGTTCTTC
V: TRBV2; J: TRBJ2-2; size: NA; D: NA; CDR3: CASSVSSGGELFF; DNA: TGTGCCAGCAGTGTATCCTCGGGAGGGGAGCTGTTTTTT
V: TRBV11-2; J: TRBJ1-2; size: many; D: TRBD1; CDR3: CASSWDRENYGYTF; DNA: TGTGCCAGCAGCTGGGACAGGGAAAACTATGGCTACACCTTC
V: TRBV3-1/TRBV3-2; J: TRBJ2-1; size: NA; D: TRBD1; CDR3: CASNRQGSGEQFF; DNA: TGTGCCAGCAACCGACAGGGGTCGGGTGAGCAGTTCTTC
V: TRBV3-1/TRBV3-2; J: TRBJ2-5; size: NA; D: TRBD2; CDR3: CASSQDRLAGGVETQYF; DNA: TGTGCCAGCAGCCAAGACCGCCTAGCGGGAGGGGTGGAGACCCAGTACTTC
V: TRBV6-5; J: TRBJ1-3; size: NA; D: NA; CDR3: CASSQQYPGNTIYF; DNA: TGTGCCAGCAGCCAACAGTATCCTGGAAACACCATATATTTT
V: TRBV6-5; J: TRBJ2-3; size: NA; D: NA; CDR3: CASSYSTRDSDTQYF; DNA: TGTGCCAGCAGTTACTCGACCAGGGATTCAGATACGCAGTATTTT
V: TRBV24-1; J: TRBJ2-5; size: NA; D: TRBD2; CDR3: CATSAPGGPGKTQYF; DNA: TGTGCCACCAGTGCCCCGGGAGGGCCGGGGAAGACCCAGTACTTC
V: TRBV27; J: TRBJ2-7; size: NA; D: NA; CDR3: CASSPLSRGEQYF; DNA: TGTGCCAGCAGCCCCTTATCTAGAGGCGAGCAGTACTTC
V: TRBV6-4; J: TRBJ1-2; size: NA; D: TRBD1; CDR3: CASSDSTGNGYTF; DNA: TGTGCCAGCAGTGACTCGACAGGGAATGGCTACACCTTC
V: TRBV6-4; J: TRBJ1-5; size: NA; D: NA; CDR3: CASSVEAGEPQHF; DNA: TGTGCCAGCAGTGTGGAGGCCGGGGAGCCCCAGCATTTT
V: TRBV19; J: TRBJ1-1; size: NA; D: NA; CDR3: CASTRSMGNTEAFF; DNA: TGTGCCAGTACCCGGAGTATGGGGAACACTGAAGCTTTCTTT
V: TRBV18; J: TRBJ2-3; size: NA; D: NA; CDR3: CASSPRDDTQYF; DNA: TGTGCCAGCTCACCCAGGGACGATACGCAGTATTTT
V: TRBV15; J: TRBJ1-3; size: NA; D: NA; CDR3: CATSGRSGNTIYF; DNA: TGTGCCACCAGTGGCCGCTCTGGAAACACCATATATTTT
V: TRBV29-1; J: TRBJ2-1; size: NA; D: NA; CDR3: CSVEAGLVTYNEQFF; DNA: TGCAGCGTTGAAGCAGGGTTGGTGACCTACAATGAGCAGTTCTTC
V: TRBV7-9; J: TRBJ2-3; size: NA; D: TRBD2; CDR3: CASSPGTTPTDTQYF; DNA: TGTGCCAGCAGCCCCGGGACTACCCCCACAGATACGCAGTATTTT
V: TRBV9; J: TRBJ2-5; size: NA; D: NA; CDR3: CASSVAHQGLGQEAQYF; DNA: TGTGCCAGCAGCGTAGCTCACCAGGGGTTGGGCCAAGAGGCCCAGTACTTC
V: TRBV4-1; J: TRBJ1-5; size: once; D: NA; CDR3: CASSQEQGGQPQHF; DNA: TGCGCCAGCAGCCAAGAGCAGGGAGGGCAGCCCCAGCATTTT
V: TRBV23-1; J: TRBJ1-4; size: NA; D: NA; CDR3: CATPDRPNRVGEKLFF; DNA: TGCGCCACCCCAGACAGGCCGAACAGAGTTGGTGAAAAACTGTTTTTT
V: TRBV28; J: TRBJ2-3; size: NA; D: NA; CDR3: CASSLLETTGTDTQYF; DNA: TGTGCCAGCAGTTTATTAGAGACGACCGGCACAGATACGCAGTATTTT
V: TRBV14; J: TRBJ2-1; size: NA; D: TRBD2; CDR3: CASSPLAGAYNEQFF; DNA: TGTGCCAGCAGTCCGTTAGCGGGAGCCTACAATGAGCAGTTCTTC
V: TRBV6-5; J: TRBJ2-2; size: NA; D: TRBD2; CDR3: CASRTSGRNTGELFF; DNA: TGTGCCAGTCGTACTAGCGGGAGGAACACCGGGGAGCTGTTTTTT
V: TRBV18; J: TRBJ2-7; size: NA; D: TRBD2; CDR3: CASSPGTSPSYEQYF; DNA: TGTGCCAGCTCACCCGGGACTAGCCCCTCCTACGAGCAGTACTTC
V: TRBV13; J: TRBJ2-3; size: NA; D: NA; CDR3: CASSLDRSDTQYF; DNA: TGTGCCAGCAGCTTAGATCGCTCGGATACGCAGTATTTT
V: TRBV12-3/TRBV12-4; J: TRBJ1-2; size: once; D: NA; CDR3: CASSFSGSYGYTF; DNA: TGTGCCAGCAGTTTTAGCGGCAGCTATGGCTACACCTTC
V: TRBV10-3; J: TRBJ1-5; size: few; D: NA; CDR3: CAISESGGAGQPQHF; DNA: TGTGCCATCAGTGAGTCGGGGGGGGCAGGACAGCCCCAGCATTTT
V: TRBV5-4; J: TRBJ1-3; size: NA; D: NA; CDR3: CASSYRAVSGNTIYF; DNA: TGTGCCAGCAGCTATCGTGCAGTTTCTGGAAACACCATATATTTT
V: TRBV6-4; J: TRBJ2-2; size: NA; D: TRBD2; CDR3: CASSRLAGGPANTGELFF; DNA: TGTGCCAGCAGTCGACTAGCGGGAGGGCCGGCGAACACCGGGGAGCTGTTTTTT
V: TRBV28; J: TRBJ1-1; size: NA; D: NA; CDR3: CASSSPAKAFF; DNA: TGTGCCAGCAGTTCCCCTGCGAAAGCTTTCTTT
V: TRBV28; J: TRBJ2-1; size: NA; D: NA; CDR3: CASSFPGPLGNEQFF; DNA: TGTGCCAGCAGTTTCCCCGGCCCCCTTGGGAATGAGCAGTTCTTC
V: TRBV15; J: TRBJ1-4; size: NA; D: NA; CDR3: CATSSLPRPAANEKLFF; DNA: TGTGCCACCAGCTCTCTACCCCGACCTGCCGCTAATGAAAAACTGTTTTTT